The TCR beta chain described here comes from a study of cytomegalovirus exposure and HLA in healthy donors. V shed 3 bases and J 2 bases; nucleotides not matched to a gene: 11. This CDR3 spans 17 amino acids. CDR1 is MNHEY, CDR2 SMNVEV, per germline (reference sequence). Nominally healthy donors were sampled, though unrecorded immune exposures were likely. This PCR relied on a set of 60 Vbeta primers and 13 Jbeta primers. Produced via immunoSEQ multiplex PCR; TCRdb's table is partial and in-frame only. Of some 150,000 clones in the sample, roughly 80% were seen once. The chain employs TRBV27 and TRBJ1-2, with 8 bases lining up with TRBD1. The sample comprised PBMCs. This TCR came from a female donor in good health and CMV-seronegative. The CDR3 DNA is TGTGCCAGCAGTTTTCAACAGGGGGGGGTCCGCAACTATGGCTACACCTTC. Translating gives CASSFQQGGVRNYGYTF.